The present entry profiles one TCR beta chain with its context. What antigen it recognizes has not been identified. No much larger clone is present one base from it, and per-base qualities are unavailable. The sample is drawn from a study of glioma-infiltrating T cells (TCRdb year 2016). With regard to the full study: Sequencing of TCR alpha- and beta-chain repertoires was performed on glioma tissue, on non-neoplastic brain tissue, and on matched peripheral blood mononuclear cells. To measure divergence between tissue and blood T-cell populations, each tissue-infiltrating repertoire was compared with the peripheral blood repertoire of the same patient. Three low-grade glioma patients, fewer than 10 primary glioblastoma patients and three non-glioma patients contributing non-neoplastic brain tissue were included in the paired cohort.

TCR alpha and beta CDR3 regions were amplified with the iRepertoire nested amplicon-rescue multiplex PCR (arm-PCR) platform from RNA. The input for one-step reverse transcription and amplification was about 95-400 ng of tissue mRNA or PBMC total RNA. Following bead purification, Illumina adapters were added by a secondary multiplex PCR, and libraries between 200 and 400 bp were gel-purified. Libraries carried internal 6-nucleotide barcodes used for demultiplexing. Libraries were sequenced on an Illumina MiSeq with 2x220 or 2x250 nucleotide paired-end reads. From the authors' description of their analysis: Paired reads were merged with FLASH 1.2.11 and aligned to the GRCh37 human genome with BWA-MEM before extracting TRA and TRB reads. An IMGT-derived reference of cassette sequences and CDR3 motifs, with pseudogenes included, was used for V and J assignment. Three-frame translation of reads was performed, and productive CDR3s were defined as those with a C...FGXG motif and no stop codons. Clonotypes were defined as unique combinations of V-J cassette pair and CDR3 amino acid sequence. Reads were filtered by Hamming distance, thresholded by each sample's sequence error rate in mapped regions. TCRdb itself trimmed the public reads at Q25 with fastp, ran MiXCR and retained productive beta chains. Under each unique CDR3 protein, matching rows form one entry showing the most common genes and DNA. In this record, the V and J calls reflect TCRdb's handling and not the investigators' own analysis. This sample comprises over 140,000 distinct CDR3 sequences, roughly two fifths of them detected only once. Of the sample, around 20% falls within the top ten clones.

V gives up 6 bases and J gives up 4 bases, and the segment between their germline ends measures 15 bases. The CDR3 runs 14 residues from the cysteine to the phenylalanine. Only the CDR3 part of the read is kept: 42 bases, read in frame from the first base. According to the germline V gene, CDR1 reads MNHNS and CDR2 reads SASEGT. What the research found in general, with its limitations: Tissue and blood shared very few CDR3 sequences, a result attributed to high CDR3 diversity and limited sampling. Small numbers underpinned the group comparisons: eight glioblastoma patients, three low-grade glioma patients and three non-neoplastic patients. VJ-independent divergence between tissue and blood was below expectation in non-neoplastic patients but above expectation in all gliomas, especially low-grade gliomas.

The V gene is TRBV6-1 and the J gene is TRBJ1-2, and the D gene may be TRBD1, 6 bases matching. This TCR was recovered from a human donor with low-grade glioma or glioblastoma, undergoing nonglioma brain surgery, or in good health (not recorded which). The sample consisted of glioma tissue, nonneoplastic brain tissue, or PBMCs (not recorded which). The CDR3 loop reads CASSPTQGSYGYTF. At the DNA level, the sequence is TGTGCCAGCAGCCCCACACAGGGTTCCTATGGCTACACCTTC.